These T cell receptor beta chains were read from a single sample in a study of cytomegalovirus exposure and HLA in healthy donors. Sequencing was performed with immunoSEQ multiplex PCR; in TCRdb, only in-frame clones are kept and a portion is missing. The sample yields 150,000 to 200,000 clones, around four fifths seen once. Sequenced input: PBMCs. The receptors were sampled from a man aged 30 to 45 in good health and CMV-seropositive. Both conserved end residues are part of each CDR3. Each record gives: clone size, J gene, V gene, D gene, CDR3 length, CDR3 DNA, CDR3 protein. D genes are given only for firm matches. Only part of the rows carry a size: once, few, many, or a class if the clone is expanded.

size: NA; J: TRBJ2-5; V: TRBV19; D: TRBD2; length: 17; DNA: TGTGCCAGTAGTATATCCCACGGGAGCGGGGGGCGAAAGACCCAGTACTTC; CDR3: CASSISHGSGGRKTQYF
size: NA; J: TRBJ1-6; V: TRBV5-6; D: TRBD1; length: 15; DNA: TGTGCCAGCTGTATGCTGACACAGGGGAGTTCACCCCTCCACTTT; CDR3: CASCMLTQGSSPLHF
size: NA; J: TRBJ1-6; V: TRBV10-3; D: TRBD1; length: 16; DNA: TGTGCCACCAGCCCGGCTGCAGGGGGCTATAATTCACCCCTCCACTTT; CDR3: CATSPAAGGYNSPLHF
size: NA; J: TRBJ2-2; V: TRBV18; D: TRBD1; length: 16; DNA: TGTGCCAGCTCACAAAGACAGGGGTCGGGCACCGGGGAGCTGTTTTTT; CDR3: CASSQRQGSGTGELFF
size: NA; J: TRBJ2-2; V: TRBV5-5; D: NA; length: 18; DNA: TGTGCCAGCAGCCCCCGGGTGGGGCAGGGTTTGGACACCGGGGAGCTGTTTTTT; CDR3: CASSPRVGQGLDTGELFF
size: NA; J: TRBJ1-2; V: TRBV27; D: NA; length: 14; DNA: TGTGCCAGCAGCCCACATGTGCAACCGTATGGCTACACCTTC; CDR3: CASSPHVQPYGYTF
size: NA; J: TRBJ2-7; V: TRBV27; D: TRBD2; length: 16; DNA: TGTGCCAGCAGTTCCGGGACTAGCGGGGGGGCCTACGAGCAGTACTTC; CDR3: CASSSGTSGGAYEQYF
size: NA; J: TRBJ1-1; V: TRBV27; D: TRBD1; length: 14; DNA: TGTGCCAGCAGTTTACGACAGGGGAACACTGAAGCTTTCTTT; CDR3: CASSLRQGNTEAFF
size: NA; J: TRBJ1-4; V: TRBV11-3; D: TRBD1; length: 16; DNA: TGTGCCAGCAGCTTGGGACAGGGAACAACTAATGAAAAACTGTTTTTT; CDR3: CASSLGQGTTNEKLFF
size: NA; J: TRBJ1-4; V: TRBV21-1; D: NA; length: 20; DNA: TGTGCCAGCAGCAAAGCCCTGGAAGCGGGGAAAGGAAGGAAGAATGAAAAACTGTTTTTT; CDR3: CASSKALEAGKGRKNEKLFF
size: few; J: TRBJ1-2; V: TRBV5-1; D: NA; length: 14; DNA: TGCGCCAGCAGCTTTGAAACTCCAAACTATGGCTACACCTTC; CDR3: CASSFETPNYGYTF
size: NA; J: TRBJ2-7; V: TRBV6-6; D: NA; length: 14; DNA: TGTGCCAGCACCGGCGTCACTAGCAGCTACGAGCAGTACTTC; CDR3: CASTGVTSSYEQYF
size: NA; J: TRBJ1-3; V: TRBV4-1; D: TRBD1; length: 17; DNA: TGCGCCAGCAGCCAAGTTCCAGGGGGGTTTACTGGAAACACCATATATTTT; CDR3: CASSQVPGGFTGNTIYF
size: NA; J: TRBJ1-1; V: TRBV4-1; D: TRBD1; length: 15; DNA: TGCGCCAGCAGCCAAGAAGGGGGCCTGCGAACTGAAGCTTTCTTT; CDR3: CASSQEGGLRTEAFF
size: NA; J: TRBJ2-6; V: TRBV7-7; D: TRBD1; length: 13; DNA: TGTGCTAGCAGCCCCTCGACAGGGAACGTCCTGACTTTC; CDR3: CASSPSTGNVLTF
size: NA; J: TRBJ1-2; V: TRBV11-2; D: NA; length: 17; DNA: TGTGCCAGCAGCCCTGAGGGAGGGGCCAGCGCGTCTTATGGCTACACCTTC; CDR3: CASSPEGGASASYGYTF
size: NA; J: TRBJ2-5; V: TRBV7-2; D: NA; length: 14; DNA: TGTGCCAGCAGCTATTCGACAGTGGAGGAGACCCAGTACTTC; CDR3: CASSYSTVEETQYF
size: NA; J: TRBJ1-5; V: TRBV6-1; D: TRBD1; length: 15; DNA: TGTGCCAGCAGTGGACAGGGAGGTGGCAATCAGCCCCAGCATTTT; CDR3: CASSGQGGGNQPQHF
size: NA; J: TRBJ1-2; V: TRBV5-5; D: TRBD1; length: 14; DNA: TGTGCCAGCAGCTCCGGGACAGGGAGCTATGGCTACACCTTC; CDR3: CASSSGTGSYGYTF
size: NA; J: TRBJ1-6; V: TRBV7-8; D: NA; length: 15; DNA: TGTGCCAGCAGCCGGGGGGGGGCCGGGGGTTCACCCCTCCACTTT; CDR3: CASSRGGAGGSPLHF
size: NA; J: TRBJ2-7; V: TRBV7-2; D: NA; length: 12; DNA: TGTGCCAGCTCGCACCCGGGCTACGAGCAGTACTTC; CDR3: CASSHPGYEQYF
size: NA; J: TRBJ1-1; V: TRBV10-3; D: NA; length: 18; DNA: TGTGCCATCAAAGGGTCATCGAGGACGGGAAAAGCCGAGACTGAAGCTTTCTTT; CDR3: CAIKGSSRTGKAETEAFF
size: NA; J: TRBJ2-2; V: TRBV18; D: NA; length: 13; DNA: TGTGCCAGCTCACCTACAGGGACCGGGGAGCTGTTTTTT; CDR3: CASSPTGTGELFF
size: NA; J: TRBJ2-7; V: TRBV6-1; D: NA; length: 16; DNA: TGTGCCAGCAGTGAAATTTGGGCAGGACTGGGGGGAGAGCAGTACTTC; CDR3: CASSEIWAGLGGEQYF
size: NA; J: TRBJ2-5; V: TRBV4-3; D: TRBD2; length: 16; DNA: TGCGCCAGCAGCCAAGATAGTAGCGGGGGGCAAGAGACCCAGTACTTC; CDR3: CASSQDSSGGQETQYF
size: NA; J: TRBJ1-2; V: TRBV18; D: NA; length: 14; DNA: TGTGCCAGCTCAGACAAGGCGACAGGATATGGCTACACCTTC; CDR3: CASSDKATGYGYTF
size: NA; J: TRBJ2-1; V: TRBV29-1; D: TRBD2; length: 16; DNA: TGCAGCGTTGATAAGACTAGCCCTAGCTCCTACAATGAGCAGTTCTTC; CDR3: CSVDKTSPSSYNEQFF
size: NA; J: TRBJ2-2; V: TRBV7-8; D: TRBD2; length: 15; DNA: TGTGCCAGCAGCCCGACTAGCGGGTCCACCGGGGAGCTGTTTTTT; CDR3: CASSPTSGSTGELFF
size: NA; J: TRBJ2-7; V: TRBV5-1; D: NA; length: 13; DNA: TGCGCCAGCAGATTAGGGCAGGGCTACGAGCAGTACTTC; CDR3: CASRLGQGYEQYF
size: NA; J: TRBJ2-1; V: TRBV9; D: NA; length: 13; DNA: TGTGCCAGCAGTCCACCGGTATCGAATGAGCAGTTCTTC; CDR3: CASSPPVSNEQFF
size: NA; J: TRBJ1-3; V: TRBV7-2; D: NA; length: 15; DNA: TGTGCCAGCAGCTTATACTCCGGCTCTGGAAACACCATATATTTT; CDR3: CASSLYSGSGNTIYF
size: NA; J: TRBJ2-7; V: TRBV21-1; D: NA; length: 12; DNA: TGTGCCAAACACCCAAAGACCTACGAGCAGTACTTC; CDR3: CAKHPKTYEQYF
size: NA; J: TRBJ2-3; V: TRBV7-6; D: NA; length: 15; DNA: TGTGCCAGCAGCTCTAGCAGGGGGAGGACAGATACGCAGTATTTT; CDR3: CASSSSRGRTDTQYF
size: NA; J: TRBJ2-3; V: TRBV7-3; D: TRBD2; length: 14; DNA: TGTGCCAGCAGCCCCTTAGCGGGGGACCGGGCGCAGTATTTT; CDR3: CASSPLAGDRAQYF
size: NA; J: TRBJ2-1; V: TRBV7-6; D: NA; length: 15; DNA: TGTGCCAGCAGCTTTGGCCCTCCCGCGGGGAGTGAGCAGTTCTTC; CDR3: CASSFGPPAGSEQFF
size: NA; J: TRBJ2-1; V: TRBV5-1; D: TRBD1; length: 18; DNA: TGCGCCAGCAGCTTGGGATACAGGGGGCGAAGCTCCTACAATGAGCAGTTCTTC; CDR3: CASSLGYRGRSSYNEQFF
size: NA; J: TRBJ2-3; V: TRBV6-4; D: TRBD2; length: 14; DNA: TGTGCCAGCAGTGACGACGGGGGGGCTGCTACGCAGTATTTT; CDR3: CASSDDGGAATQYF
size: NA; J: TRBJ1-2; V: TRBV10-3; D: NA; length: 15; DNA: TGTGCCATCAGTGAGTCGGGCAGGGGATGGTATGGCTACACCTTC; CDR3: CAISESGRGWYGYTF
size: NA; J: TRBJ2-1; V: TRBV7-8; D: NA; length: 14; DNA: TGTGCCAGCAGCTTAGGTGACAGGTACAATGAGCAGTTCTTC; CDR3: CASSLGDRYNEQFF
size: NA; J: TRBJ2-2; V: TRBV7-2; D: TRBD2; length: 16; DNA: TGTGCCAGCAGCTTATTGGGCGGGGGGCCGTCCGGGGAGCTGTTTTTT; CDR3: CASSLLGGGPSGELFF
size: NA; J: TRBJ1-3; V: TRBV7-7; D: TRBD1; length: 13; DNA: TGTGCTAGCAGCCAAGGACAGGGGAACACCATATATTTT; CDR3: CASSQGQGNTIYF